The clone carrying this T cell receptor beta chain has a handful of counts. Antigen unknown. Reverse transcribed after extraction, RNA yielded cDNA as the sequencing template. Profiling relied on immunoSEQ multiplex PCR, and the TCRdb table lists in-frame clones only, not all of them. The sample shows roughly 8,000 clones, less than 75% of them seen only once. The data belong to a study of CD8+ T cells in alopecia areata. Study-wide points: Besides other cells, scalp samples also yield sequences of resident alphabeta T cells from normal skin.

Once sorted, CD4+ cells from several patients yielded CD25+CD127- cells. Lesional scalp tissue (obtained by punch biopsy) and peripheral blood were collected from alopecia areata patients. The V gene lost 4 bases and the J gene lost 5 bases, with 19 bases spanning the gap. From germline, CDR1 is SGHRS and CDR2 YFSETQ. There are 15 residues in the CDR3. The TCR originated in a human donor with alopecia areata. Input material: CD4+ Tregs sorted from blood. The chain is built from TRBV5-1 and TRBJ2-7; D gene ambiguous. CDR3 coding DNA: TGCGCCAGCAGCCGCCGCGGTGACCAGCACCACGAGCAGTACTTC. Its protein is CASSRRGDQHHEQYF.